The 26 T cell receptor beta chains below come from one sample, sequenced in a study of blood T cell repertoires in COVID-19 (dated by TCRdb to about 2020). The method was the immunoSEQ multiplex PCR assay. TCRdb took this table from immuneACCESS and kept in-frame rearrangements with V and J called. Such tables lack part of the clones; where checked against another copy, unresolved V genes explain under half of the gap, and the rest is unexplained. This sample comprises 200,000 to 250,000 clones, just under 90% of them detected only once. Under 3.5% of the sample is held by the ten biggest clonotypes. The source material was peripheral blood. These receptors were collected from a man in his thirties or forties with COVID-19, enrolled during active disease.

The chain couples TRBV4-2 to TRBJ1-2; TRBD1 matches 10 bases. This CDR3 has 15 amino acids. Trimming took 0 bases from V and 4 from J; bases not matched to a gene: 2. Germline V CDR1 and CDR2: LGHNA, YNFKEQ. CDR3 DNA sequence: TGTGCCAGCAGCCAAGAGGGACAGGGGAGCTATGGCTACACCTTC. This sequence encodes CASSQEGQGSYGYTF.

The chain uses TRBV18 and TRBJ1-2; 8 nucleotides line up with TRBD1. Germline trimming cut 2 bases from V and 4 bases from J; bases unmatched to any gene: 9. This CDR3 region has 16 residues. Germline V gene sequence: CDR1 KGHSH, CDR2 LQKENI. CDR3 bases: TGTGCCAGCTCACCAGGGGAACGCAGGGGGCTCTATGGCTACACCTTC. It translates to CASSPGERRGLYGYTF.

This sequence joins TRBV14 and TRBJ2-1; D is ambiguous. The germline V gene has CDR1 SGHDN and CDR2 FVKESK. V lost 3 bases and J lost 2, with 11 bases in between. The CDR3 runs to 15 residues. The CDR3 loop is CASSHFPYTYNEQFF. The CDR3 DNA reads as TGTGCCAGCAGCCATTTTCCGTATACCTACAATGAGCAGTTCTTC. The full variable domain, rest sourced from reference TRBV14 and TRBJ2-1, is EAGVTQFPSHSVIEKGQTVTLRCDPISGHDNLYWYRRVMGKEIKFLLHFVKESKQDESGMPNNRFLAERTGGTYSTLKVQPAELEDSGVYFCASSHFPYTYNEQFFGPGTRLTVL.

V and J are TRBV7-9 and TRBJ2-2; weak D call: TRBD1 (7 bases). The CDR3 contains 16 residues. V dropped 7 bases and J dropped 0 bases, with 15 bases sitting between them. Germline lookup yields CDR1 SEHNR and CDR2 FQNEAQ (reference sequence). The CDR3 here is CASTRGEFTNTGELFF. CDR3 sequence (DNA): TGTGCCAGCACCAGGGGGGAGTTTACGAACACCGGGGAGCTGTTTTTT. Supplemented by reference TRBV7-9 and TRBJ2-2, the full variable domain reads DTGVSQNPRHKITKRGQNVTFRCDPISEHNRLYWYRQTLGQGPEFLTYFQNEAQLEKSRLLSDRFSAERPKGSFSTLEIQRTEQGDSAMYLCASTRGEFTNTGELFFGEGSRLTVL.

The V and J genes are TRBV28 and TRBJ2-5; a possible D gene is TRBD2 (5 bases). The CDR3 covers 13 residues. The V and J ends lost 4 bases and 5 bases respectively, with 11 bases between them. Germline values: CDR1 MDHEN, CDR2 SYDVKM. The CDR3 sequence is CASSSRPGETQYF. Written as DNA, the CDR3 is TGTGCCAGCAGTTCTAGGCCGGGGGAGACCCAGTACTTC.

V gene TRBV24-1 combines with J gene TRBJ2-2; 7 bases fit TRBD1. Losses at the gene ends were 6 bases for V and 1 base for J; bases not matched to a gene: 10. The CDR3 runs to 17 residues. Germline V gene data show CDR1 as KGHDR and CDR2 as SFDVKD. CDR3 DNA: TGTGCCACCAGTCGAGTGGCCAGGGGGTTGAACACCGGGGAGCTGTTTTTT. As protein: CATSRVARGLNTGELFF.

V is TRBV6-5 and J is TRBJ1-2; 7 bases map to TRBD1. The ends lost 0 bases at V and 6 bases at J; junction bases unmatched: 7. The CDR3 contains 15 residues. Germline V gives CDR1 MNHEY, CDR2 SVGAGI. This CDR3 is CASSYSGRGWDGYTF. The DNA of the CDR3 is TGTGCCAGCAGTTACTCGGGCAGGGGGTGGGATGGCTACACCTTC.

This clone has a single count. V usage is TRBV4-3 and J usage is TRBJ1-2; D is possibly TRBD1 (5 bases). Trimming removed 0 bases at V and 5 bases at J, with 13 bases between. The germline CDR1 and CDR2 sequences are LGHNA and YSLEER. This CDR3 has 15 residues. This CDR3 is CASSQEEGIFYGYTF. CDR3 sequence (DNA): TGCGCCAGCAGCCAAGAGGAGGGGATATTTTATGGCTACACCTTC.

This sequence joins TRBV7-3 and TRBJ1-5; 7 bases agree with TRBD1. The CDR3 length is 15 residues. V lost 5 bases and J lost 5; bases outside the gene matches: 9. Germline CDR1 reads SGHTA; CDR2 reads FQGTGA. The CDR3 DNA reads as TGTGCCAGCAGCCCGGACGACAGGGATGATCAGCCCCAGCATTTT. As protein: CASSPDDRDDQPQHF. Full variable domain (missing parts from reference TRBV7-3 and TRBJ1-5): GAGVSQTPSNKVTEKGKYVELRCDPISGHTALYWYRQSLGQGPEFLIYFQGTGAADDSGLPNDRFFAVRPEGSVSTLKIQRTERGDSAVYLCASSPDDRDDQPQHFGDGTRLSIL.

This clone was recorded once. The V call is TRBV5-1, the J call TRBJ1-3; D remains unclear. CDR1 is SGHRS, CDR2 YFSETQ, per germline. Trimming stripped 0 bases from V and 1 base from J, with 11 bases between. The CDR3 runs 16 residues. Here the CDR3 reads CASSLVIGGSGNTIYF. DNA of the CDR3: TGCGCCAGCAGCTTGGTAATCGGAGGGTCTGGAAACACCATATATTTT.

The chain uses TRBV6-1 and TRBJ1-5; weak D call: TRBD1 (5 bases). Germline assignment: CDR1 MNHNS and CDR2 SASEGT. The CDR3 is made up of 15 amino acids. Trimming left V 3 bases short and J 2 bases short, with 11 bases between. CDR3 amino acids: CASSDSGFGNQPQHF. The CDR3 nucleotides are TGTGCCAGCAGTGATTCAGGGTTTGGCAATCAGCCCCAGCATTTT.

CDR3 region: CSVGQGHNEKLFF. The CDR3 nucleotides read TGCAGCGTTGGACAGGGGCACAATGAAAAACTGTTTTTT. This chain links TRBV29-1 with TRBJ1-4; TRBD1 matches 8 bases. With 4 bases clipped from V and 5 bases from J, the junction kept 3 bases outside the gene matches. Germline CDR1 SQVTM, CDR2 ANQGSEA. The CDR3 has 13 amino acids.

The chain couples TRBV6-5 to TRBJ1-2, with D hard to call. Germline V gives CDR1 MNHEY, CDR2 SVGAGI. The CDR3 has 12 amino acids. The V end lost 5 bases, the J end lost 8 bases, and 12 bases lay between the germline ends. The CDR3 loop is CASSPLGSGYTF. DNA for the CDR3: TGTGCCAGCAGTCCCCTCGGGAGCGGCTACACCTTC.

The V gene is TRBV3-1 (or the pseudogene TRBV3-2), the J gene TRBJ2-3; TRBD2 agrees at 10 bases. Germline V lookup: CDR1 LGHDT, CDR2 YNNKEL (reference sequence). The CDR3 consists of 16 residues. Trimming cost V 2 bases and J 3 bases; bases outside gene matches: 5. CDR3: CASSQTSGIGTDTQYF. The CDR3 DNA reads TGTGCCAGCAGCCAAACTAGCGGGATAGGGACAGATACGCAGTATTTT.

The chain carries TRBV6-2 or TRBV6-3 and TRBJ2-5; TRBD1 matches at 12 bases. Germline CDR1 is MNHEY and CDR2 is SVGEGT. Germline trimming cut 2 bases from V and 2 bases from J; bases unmatched to any gene: 3. This CDR3 comprises 16 residues. CDR3 loop: CASSYGDRGRQETQYF. The CDR3 DNA reads TGTGCCAGCAGTTACGGGGACAGGGGGCGACAAGAGACCCAGTACTTC.

This chain joins TRBV9 and TRBJ2-2; tentatively, D is TRBD1 (6 bases). V dropped 4 bases and J dropped 3 bases, with 22 bases sitting between them. Per germline, CDR1 SGDLS and CDR2 YYNGEE. The CDR3 runs 18 residues. DNA for the CDR3: TGTGCCAGCAGCCCACGGTTTGGGCAGGGGATAGACACCGGGGAGCTGTTTTTT. Translating gives CASSPRFGQGIDTGELFF.

The rearrangement joins TRBV18 to TRBJ1-2; D not certain. CDR1 is KGHSH, CDR2 LQKENI, per germline. The CDR3 loop spans 17 amino acids. The V end lost 3 bases, the J end lost 0 bases, and 17 bases lay between the germline ends. CDR3 residues: CASSPQASRRPNYGYTF. The CDR3 DNA sequence: TGTGCCAGCTCACCCCAAGCTTCCAGGCGTCCTAACTATGGCTACACCTTC.

This chain connects TRBV7-9 to TRBJ1-1; no clear D. The germline V gene has CDR1 SEHNR and CDR2 FQNEAQ (reference sequence). This CDR3 contains 13 residues. The V gene lost 3 bases and the J gene lost 0 bases, with 5 bases spanning the gap. CDR3 bases: TGTGCCAGCAGCTTTTCCATGAACACTGAAGCTTTCTTT. It encodes CASSFSMNTEAFF.

This chain links TRBV30 with TRBJ1-1, with D hard to call. This CDR3 contains 13 residues. Germline V gene sequence: CDR1 GTSNPN, CDR2 SVGIG (reference sequence). Trimming stripped 5 bases from V and 1 base from J, with 11 bases between. The CDR3 bases are TGTGCCTGGTTTCAATCAGGGAACACTGAAGCTTTCTTT. The encoded protein is CAWFQSGNTEAFF.

The chain couples TRBV5-4 to TRBJ1-1, with D unresolved. CDR1 SGHNT and CDR2 YYREEE come from the germline V gene (reference sequence). The V gene lost 0 bases and the J gene lost 1 base, with 13 bases spanning the gap. The CDR3 is made up of 16 amino acids. The CDR3 nucleotides read TGTGCCAGCAGCTTGGAGCTGAACCTCGGGAACACTGAAGCTTTCTTT. Protein product: CASSLELNLGNTEAFF.

The chain recombines TRBV5-1 with TRBJ1-5, with 7 bases that match TRBD1. The CDR3 is made up of 15 amino acids. The germline gives CDR1 SGHRS, CDR2 YFSETQ. Trimming took 0 bases from V and 4 from J; bases not matched to a gene: 4. CDR3 in amino acids: CASSLVAGGNQPQHF. The CDR3 DNA reads TGCGCCAGCAGCTTGGTAGCAGGGGGAAATCAGCCCCAGCATTTT.

The chain joins TRBV27 to TRBJ2-1; TRBD1 matches at 9 bases. Trimming at V came to 7 bases and at J to 8 bases, leaving 9 bases not matched to a gene. Per germline, CDR1 MNHEY and CDR2 SMNVEV (reference sequence). The CDR3 extends over 14 amino acids. The CDR3 region has the DNA TGTGCCAGCATGGTACAGGGGGCTATTTATGAGCAGTTCTTC. Protein: CASMVQGAIYEQFF.

The J gene is TRBJ2-3, the V gene TRBV2; TRBD1 might be the D (6 bases). The CDR3 is 14 amino acids. From germline, CDR1 is SNHLY and CDR2 FYNNEI. The ends were cut back, 5 bases at V and 7 bases at J, with 16 bases in the middle. CDR3 nucleotide sequence: TGTGCCAGCAGTTTACAGGGTAGGGAGAATACGCAGTATTTT. Its protein is CASSLQGRENTQYF.

The genes are TRBV28 and TRBJ1-5; maybe TRBD1 (6 bases). Germline lookup yields CDR1 MDHEN and CDR2 SYDVKM. The V gene lost 7 bases and the J gene lost 6 bases, with 13 bases spanning the gap. This CDR3 has 13 residues. Here the CDR3 DNA reads TGTGCCAGCAAAGGCAGGGGCGGTCAGCCCCAGCATTTT. This translates into CASKGRGGQPQHF.

The CDR3 sequence is CASSSTYTGGDGYGYTF. In DNA, the CDR3 is TGTGCCAGCAGCTCCACATACACAGGGGGCGATGGCTATGGCTACACCTTC. The chain links TRBV7-9 to TRBJ1-2, with 9 positions matching TRBD1. J gave up 4 bases and V 4 bases, and 13 bases lay outside the gene matches. Per germline, CDR1 SEHNR and CDR2 FQNEAQ (reference sequence). The CDR3 runs to 17 residues.

The chain couples TRBV24-1 to TRBJ1-3; D uncertain. The CDR3 runs to 13 residues. Trimming removed 4 bases at V and 7 bases at J, with 10 bases between. Germline assignment: CDR1 KGHDR and CDR2 SFDVKD. CDR3 sequence reads: CATSDPLSNTIYF. DNA for the CDR3: TGTGCCACCAGTGACCCACTTAGTAACACCATATATTTT.